This is a list of T cell receptor beta chains from one sample in a study of radiation and T cells in renal cell carcinoma. Clones were sequenced by immunoSEQ multiplex PCR, and TCRdb holds only the in-frame ones, with some missing. Of around 100,000 clones in the sample, 70% to 85% were seen once. The sequencing used blood, collected from a patient whose treatment included radiotherapy and nephrectomy. All receptors derive from a man between 60 and 75 years old with renal cell carcinoma. CDR3s include the opening cysteine and the closing phenylalanine or tryptophan. A D gene is named only where the DNA matches it firmly. Size is stated for part of the rows, as once, few or many counts, or as a class when the clone is expanded.

NA	TRBJ2-3	TRBD2	TRBV7-6	TGTGCCAGCAGCCTAAGGACTAGCGGGAGTACAGATACGCAGTATTTT	CASSLRTSGSTDTQYF
NA	TRBJ2-4	NA	TRBV7-9	TGTGCCAGCAGCTCGGGCCCCCGGGGAAACATTCAGTACTTC	CASSSGPRGNIQYF
NA	TRBJ2-7	NA	TRBV27	TGTGCCAGCAGTTGGGGGGACAGTCCCTACGAGCAGTACTTC	CASSWGDSPYEQYF
NA	TRBJ2-5	NA	TRBV28	TGTGCCAGCAGTTTTACTGGGACCGGAAAGACCCAGTACTTC	CASSFTGTGKTQYF
NA	TRBJ1-3	NA	TRBV14	TGTGCCAGCAGCCAAGTGATCGGAAACACCATATATTTT	CASSQVIGNTIYF
once	TRBJ2-2	NA	TRBV27	TGTGCCAGCAGTTCTGGAGGTTGGGCAGGCGATAACACCGGGGAGCTGTTTTTT	CASSSGGWAGDNTGELFF
NA	TRBJ2-1	NA	TRBV19	TGTGCCAGTAGTGTCCAGGACAATGAGCAGTTCTTC	CASSVQDNEQFF
once	TRBJ2-2	NA	TRBV29-1	TGCAGCGTGGGAGGGACAACCTCGAGTACCGGGGAGCTGTTTTTT	CSVGGTTSSTGELFF
NA	TRBJ2-3	TRBD2	TRBV6-5	TGTGCCAGCAGTCTAGCGGGGACAGATACGCAGTATTTT	CASSLAGTDTQYF
NA	TRBJ2-3	NA	TRBV11-2	TGTGCCAGCAGCTTAGGCACAGATACGCAGTATTTT	CASSLGTDTQYF
NA	TRBJ1-1	NA	TRBV27	TGTGCCAGCAGTTGGTTAGGCGGGAACACTGAAGCTTTCTTT	CASSWLGGNTEAFF
NA	TRBJ2-1	TRBD2	TRBV4-1	TGCGCCAGCAGCCAAGGGTCTAGCGGAGATAGGCAGGTCGGGGAGCAGTTCTTC	CASSQGSSGDRQVGEQFF
once	TRBJ2-2	NA	TRBV9	TGTGCCAGCAGCGTAGAGAACGGGGTGGGGATAAGCATCGGGGAGCTGTTTTTT	CASSVENGVGISIGELFF
NA	TRBJ1-1	NA	TRBV6-5	TGTGCCAGCAGTTACGCCCGGGGGACTGAAGCTTTCTTT	CASSYARGTEAFF
NA	TRBJ1-5	NA	TRBV28	TGTGCCAGCAGTCAAAATAGCAATCAGCCCCAGCATTTT	CASSQNSNQPQHF
NA	TRBJ2-2	TRBD1	TRBV19	TGTGCCAGTAGGCGGCCGGGACAGGGAGGCACCGGGGAGCTGTTTTTT	CASRRPGQGGTGELFF
NA	TRBJ2-7	NA	TRBV6-4	TGTGCCAGCAGTGACGGCCATAAAAGGGGCGAGCAGTACTTC	CASSDGHKRGEQYF
NA	TRBJ2-5	TRBD2	TRBV14	TGTGCCAGCAGCCAACGACTAGCGGCACAAGAGACCCAGTACTTC	CASSQRLAAQETQYF
NA	TRBJ1-2	NA	TRBV29-1	TGCAGCGTATCTACCGGGCCTTCTAACTATGGCTACACCTTC	CSVSTGPSNYGYTF
NA	TRBJ2-3	NA	TRBV29-1	TGCAGCGCGGACAGTAGCACAGATACGCAGTATTTT	CSADSSTDTQYF
NA	TRBJ2-1	TRBD1	TRBV4-1	TGCGCCAGCAGCCAACGCCAGGGGGAAAGCAATGAGCAGTTCTTC	CASSQRQGESNEQFF
NA	TRBJ2-1	TRBD2	TRBV5-1	TGCGCCAGCAGCTTAGGGCTAGCGGGAGGGATTTTCAATGAGCAGTTCTTC	CASSLGLAGGIFNEQFF
NA	TRBJ2-7	NA	TRBV25-1	TGTGCCAGCAGTGATCCTACTCGGGGCAGCTCCTACGAGCAGTACTTC	CASSDPTRGSSYEQYF
NA	TRBJ1-4	NA	TRBV7-9	TGTGCCAGCAACGACGTACAGGGAGGGGGTGGTGGGGAACTGTTTTTT	CASNDVQGGGGGELFF
NA	TRBJ2-5	NA	TRBV7-2	TGTGCCAGCAGCTTTCGGGGATATCAAGAGACCCAGTACTTC	CASSFRGYQETQYF
NA	TRBJ2-6	NA	TRBV5-1	TGCGCCAGCAGTGGGGGGACTGGGGCCAACGTCCTGACTTTC	CASSGGTGANVLTF
NA	TRBJ1-4	NA	TRBV28	TGTGCCAGCACTCGGCAGGGCTCGAGTTTCAATGAAAAACTGTTTTTT	CASTRQGSSFNEKLFF
NA	TRBJ1-2	NA	TRBV25-1	TGTGCCAGCAGTGATTGGGGGGACTATGGCTACACCTTC	CASSDWGDYGYTF
NA	TRBJ1-5	NA	TRBV27	TGTGCCAGCAGTTTATCTGGCGGGCTGTCGCCCCAGCATTTT	CASSLSGGLSPQHF
few	TRBJ1-2	NA	TRBV6-1	TGTGCCAGCAGTGTGAAGGGAGGGGGTAGTGGCTACACCTTC	CASSVKGGGSGYTF
NA	TRBJ2-1	NA	TRBV7-2	TGTGCCAGCAGCTTACCGATACAGGAGTCACCCTACAATGAGCAGTTCTTC	CASSLPIQESPYNEQFF
NA	TRBJ2-5	NA	TRBV19	TGTGCCAGTAGTAGGGCAGTAGAAGAGACCCAGTACTTC	CASSRAVEETQYF
NA	TRBJ2-5	NA	TRBV9	TGTGCCAGCAGCGTTGGGGGGCAACAAGAGACCCAGTACTTC	CASSVGGQQETQYF
NA	TRBJ1-1	TRBD1	TRBV11-2	TGTGCCAGCAGCTCATTCGGGCTCAGGGGGGGTAGCACTGAAGCTTTCTTT	CASSSFGLRGGSTEAFF
NA	TRBJ2-7	NA	TRBV6-5	TGTGCCAGCAGTTACTCTGTCTTGGGGCGCGAGCAGTACTTC	CASSYSVLGREQYF
NA	TRBJ2-7	TRBD2	TRBV27	TGTGCCAGCAGGGTTCTAGCGGGAAATGGCGAGCAGTACTTC	CASRVLAGNGEQYF
NA	TRBJ2-1	TRBD2	TRBV19	TGTGCCAGTAGTATAGTTCGCGGGAGGGCATCCTACAATGAGCAGTTCTTC	CASSIVRGRASYNEQFF
NA	TRBJ2-7	NA	TRBV29-1	TGCAGCGTTGAAATCGGCCGGAACAGCCTCTACGAGCAGTACTTC	CSVEIGRNSLYEQYF
NA	TRBJ2-1	TRBD2	TRBV19	TGTGCCAGTAGTATCTTCGGGACTAGCGGGAGATTCGATGAGCAGTTCTTC	CASSIFGTSGRFDEQFF
NA	TRBJ2-7	NA	TRBV4-3	TGCGCCAGCAGCCAAACCACTTCAGGATACGAGCAGTACTTC	CASSQTTSGYEQYF
NA	TRBJ2-7	NA	TRBV28	TGTGCCAGCAGTGGGACTTTTCGTAGGGACGAGCAGTACTTC	CASSGTFRRDEQYF
NA	TRBJ1-6	NA	TRBV28	TGTGCCAGCAGTTTACGTAGGGGACGAGGTACTTCACCCCTCCACTTT	CASSLRRGRGTSPLHF